This TCR beta chain was recovered during a study of blood T cell repertoires in COVID-19. About the study: Acute-phase and convalescent COVID-19 samples originated in the United States, Italy and Spain. Sources were T cells, B-cell-depleted T cells, or PBMCs; the material itself was cDNA or gDNA.

Some clones are missing from TCRdb's copy, which holds only in-frame ones; the method was immunoSEQ multiplex PCR. The table lists under 250,000 clones, roughly 84% of them singletons. The germline V and J ends were trimmed by 5 bases and 2 bases, with 12 bases remaining between them. The CDR3 runs 14 residues. CDR1 is SGHVS and CDR2 is FQNEAQ in the germline V gene. This chain connects TRBV7-8 to TRBJ1-2, with no clear D. The receptor was isolated from a man aged 50 to 59 with active or convalescent COVID-19. The material sequenced was peripheral blood. CDR3 sequence (DNA): TGTGCCAGCAGCCCCGCCCCTAGGAACTATGGCTACACCTTC. Residues: CASSPAPRNYGYTF.